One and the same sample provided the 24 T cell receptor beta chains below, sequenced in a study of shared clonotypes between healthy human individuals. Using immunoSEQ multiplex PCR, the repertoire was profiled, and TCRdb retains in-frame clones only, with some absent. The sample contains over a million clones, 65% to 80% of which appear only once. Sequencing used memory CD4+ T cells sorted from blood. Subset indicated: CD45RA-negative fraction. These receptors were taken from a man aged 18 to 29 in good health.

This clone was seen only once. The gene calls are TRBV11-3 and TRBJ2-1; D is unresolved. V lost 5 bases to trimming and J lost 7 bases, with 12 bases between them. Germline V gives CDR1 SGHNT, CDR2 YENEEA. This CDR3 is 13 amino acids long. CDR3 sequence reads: CASSPLFGNEQFF. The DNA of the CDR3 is TGTGCCAGCAGCCCCCTCTTCGGGAATGAGCAGTTCTTC.

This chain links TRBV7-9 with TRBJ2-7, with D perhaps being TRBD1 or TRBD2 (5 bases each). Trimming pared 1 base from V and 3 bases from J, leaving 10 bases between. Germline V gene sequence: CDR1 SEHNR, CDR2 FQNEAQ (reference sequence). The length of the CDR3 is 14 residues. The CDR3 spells CASSLEGRNYEQYF. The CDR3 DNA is TGTGCCAGCAGCTTAGAGGGACGGAACTACGAGCAGTACTTC.

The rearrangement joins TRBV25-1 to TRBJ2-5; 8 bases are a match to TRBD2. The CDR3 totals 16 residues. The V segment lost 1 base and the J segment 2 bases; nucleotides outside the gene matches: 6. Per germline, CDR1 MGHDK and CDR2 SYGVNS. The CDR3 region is CASSEFAGGPQETQYF. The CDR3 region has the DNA TGTGCCAGCAGTGAATTTGCGGGGGGACCTCAAGAGACCCAGTACTTC.

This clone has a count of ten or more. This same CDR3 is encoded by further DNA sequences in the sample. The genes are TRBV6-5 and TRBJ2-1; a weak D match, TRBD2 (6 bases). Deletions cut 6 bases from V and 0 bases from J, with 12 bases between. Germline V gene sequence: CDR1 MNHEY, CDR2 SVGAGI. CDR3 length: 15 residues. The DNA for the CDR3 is TGTGCCAGCAGGGAGGGGCTTGGCTCCTACAATGAGCAGTTCTTC. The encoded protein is CASREGLGSYNEQFF.

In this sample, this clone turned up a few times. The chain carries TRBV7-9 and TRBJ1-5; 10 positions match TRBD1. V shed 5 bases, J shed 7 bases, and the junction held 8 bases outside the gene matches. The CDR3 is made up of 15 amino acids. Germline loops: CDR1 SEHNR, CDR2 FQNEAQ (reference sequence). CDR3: CASSMDRGGLQPQHF. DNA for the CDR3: TGTGCCAGCAGCATGGACAGGGGGGGTTTGCAGCCCCAGCATTTT.

CDR3 sequence: CASSEAAAEKKQYF. For the CDR3, the DNA is TGTGCCAGCAGTGAAGCGGCAGCGGAGAAAAAGCAGTACTTC. The V gene is TRBV2, the J gene TRBJ2-7, with D maybe TRBD2 (5 bases). The CDR3 is 14 amino acids. CDR1 SNHLY and CDR2 FYNNEI come from the germline V gene. The V end lost 0 bases, the J end lost 8 bases, and 14 bases lay between the germline ends.

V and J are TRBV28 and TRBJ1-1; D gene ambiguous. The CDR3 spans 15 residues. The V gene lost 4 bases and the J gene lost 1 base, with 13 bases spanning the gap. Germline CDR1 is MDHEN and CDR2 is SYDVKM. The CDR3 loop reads CASSSIGLKNTEAFF. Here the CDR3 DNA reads TGTGCCAGCAGTTCGATAGGGCTTAAGAACACTGAAGCTTTCTTT. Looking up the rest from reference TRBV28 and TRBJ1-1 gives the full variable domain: DVKVTQSSRYLVKRTGEKVFLECVQDMDHENMFWYRQDPGLGLRLIYFSYDVKMKEKGDIPEGYSVSREKKERFSLILESASTNQTSMYLCASSSIGLKNTEAFFGQGTRLTVV.

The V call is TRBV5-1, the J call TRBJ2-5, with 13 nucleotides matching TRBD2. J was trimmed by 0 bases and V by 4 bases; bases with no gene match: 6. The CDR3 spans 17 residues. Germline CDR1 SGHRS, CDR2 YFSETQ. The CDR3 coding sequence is TGCGCCAGCAGCCCCGGGACTAGCGGGGCGTACCAAGAGACCCAGTACTTC. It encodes CASSPGTSGAYQETQYF.

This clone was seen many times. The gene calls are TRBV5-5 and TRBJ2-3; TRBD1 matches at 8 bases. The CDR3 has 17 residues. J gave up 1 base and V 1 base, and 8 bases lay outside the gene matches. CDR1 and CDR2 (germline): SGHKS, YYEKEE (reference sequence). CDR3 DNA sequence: TGTGCCAGCAGCTTGATTGCTGGGACAGGAGGCACAGATACGCAGTATTTT. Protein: CASSLIAGTGGTDTQYF.

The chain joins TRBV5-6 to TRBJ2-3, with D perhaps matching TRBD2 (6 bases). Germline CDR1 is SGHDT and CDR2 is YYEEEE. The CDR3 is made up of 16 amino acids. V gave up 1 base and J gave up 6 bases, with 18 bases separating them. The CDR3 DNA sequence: TGTGCCAGCAGCTTGAACGCGGGAAGGGGCATCGATACGCAGTATTTT. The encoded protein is CASSLNAGRGIDTQYF.

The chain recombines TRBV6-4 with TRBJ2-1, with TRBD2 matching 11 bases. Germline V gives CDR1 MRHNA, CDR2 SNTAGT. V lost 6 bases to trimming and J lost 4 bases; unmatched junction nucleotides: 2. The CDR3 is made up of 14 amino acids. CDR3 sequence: CASSPSGGYNEQFF. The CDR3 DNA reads TGTGCCAGCAGCCCTAGCGGGGGGTACAATGAGCAGTTCTTC.

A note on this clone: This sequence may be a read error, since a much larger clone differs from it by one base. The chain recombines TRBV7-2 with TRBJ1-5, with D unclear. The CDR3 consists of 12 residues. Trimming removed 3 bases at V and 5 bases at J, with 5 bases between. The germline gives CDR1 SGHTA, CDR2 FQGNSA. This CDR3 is CASSFRDQPQHF. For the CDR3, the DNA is TGTGCCAGCAGCTTTAGGGATCAGCCCCAGCATTTT. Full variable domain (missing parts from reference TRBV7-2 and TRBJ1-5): GAGVSQSPSNKVTEKGKDVELRCDPISGHTALYWYRQSLGQGLEFLIYFQGNSAPDKSGLPSDRFSAERTGGSVSTLTIQRTQQEDSAVYLCASSFRDQPQHFGDGTRLSIL.

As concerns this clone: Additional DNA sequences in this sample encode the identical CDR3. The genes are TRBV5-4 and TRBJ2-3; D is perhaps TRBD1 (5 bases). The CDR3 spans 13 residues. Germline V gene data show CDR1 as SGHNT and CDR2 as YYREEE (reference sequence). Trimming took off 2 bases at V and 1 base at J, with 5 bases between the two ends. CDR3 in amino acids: CASSFRGTDTQYF. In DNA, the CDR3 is TGTGCCAGCAGCTTCAGGGGCACAGATACGCAGTATTTT. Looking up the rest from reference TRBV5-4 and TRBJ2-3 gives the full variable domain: ETGVTQSPTHLIKTRGQQVTLRCSSQSGHNTVSWYQQALGQGPQFIFQYYREEENGRGNFPPRFSGLQFPNYSSELNVNALELDDSALYLCASSFRGTDTQYFGPGTRLTVL.

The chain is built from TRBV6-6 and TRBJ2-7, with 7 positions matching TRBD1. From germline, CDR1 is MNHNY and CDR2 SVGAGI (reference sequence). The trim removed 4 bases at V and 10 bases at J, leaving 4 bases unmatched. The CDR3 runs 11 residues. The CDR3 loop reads CASSSAGGQYF. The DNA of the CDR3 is TGTGCCAGCAGTTCGGCAGGGGGTCAGTACTTC.

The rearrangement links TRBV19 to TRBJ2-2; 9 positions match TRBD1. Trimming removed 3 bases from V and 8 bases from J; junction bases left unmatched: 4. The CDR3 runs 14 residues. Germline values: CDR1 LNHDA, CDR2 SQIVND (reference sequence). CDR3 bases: TGTGCCAGTAGTATTGGACAGGGGACAGGGGAGCTGTTTTTT. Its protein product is CASSIGQGTGELFF.

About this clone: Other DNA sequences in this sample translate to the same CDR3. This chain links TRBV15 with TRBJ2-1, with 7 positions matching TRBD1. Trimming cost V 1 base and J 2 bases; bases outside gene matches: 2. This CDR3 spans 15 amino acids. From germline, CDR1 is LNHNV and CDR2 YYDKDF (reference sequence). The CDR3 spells CATSRGDRAYNEQFF. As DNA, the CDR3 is TGTGCCACCAGCAGAGGGGACAGAGCCTACAATGAGCAGTTCTTC.

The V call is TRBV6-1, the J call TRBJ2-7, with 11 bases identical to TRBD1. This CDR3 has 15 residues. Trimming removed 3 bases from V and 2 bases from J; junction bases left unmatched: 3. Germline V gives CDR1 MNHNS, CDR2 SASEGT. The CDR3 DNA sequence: TGTGCCAGCAGTGATGCGGACAGGGGGCCCTACGAGCAGTACTTC. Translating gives CASSDADRGPYEQYF.

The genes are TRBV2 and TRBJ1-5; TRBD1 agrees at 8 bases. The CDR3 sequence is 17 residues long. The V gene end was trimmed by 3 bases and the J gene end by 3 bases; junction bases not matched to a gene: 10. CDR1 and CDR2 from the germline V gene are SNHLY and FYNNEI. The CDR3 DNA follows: TGTGCCAGCAGTGAGCGGGGTCAGGGGGCTTTCAATCAGCCCCAGCATTTT. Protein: CASSERGQGAFNQPQHF.

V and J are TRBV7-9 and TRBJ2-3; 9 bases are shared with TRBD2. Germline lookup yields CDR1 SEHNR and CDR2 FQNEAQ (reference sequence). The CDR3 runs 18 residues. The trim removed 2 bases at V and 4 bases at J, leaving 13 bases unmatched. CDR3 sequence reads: CASSLLTPSGIYADTQYF. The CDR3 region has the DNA TGTGCCAGCAGCTTACTGACCCCTAGCGGGATTTACGCAGATACGCAGTATTTT.

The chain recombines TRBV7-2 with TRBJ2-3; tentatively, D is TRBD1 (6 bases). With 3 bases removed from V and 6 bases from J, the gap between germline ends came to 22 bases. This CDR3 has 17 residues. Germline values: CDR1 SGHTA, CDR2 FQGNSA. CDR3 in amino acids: CASSFSRAKGVLDTQYF. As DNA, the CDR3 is TGTGCCAGCAGCTTTTCCCGGGCTAAGGGGGTCTTGGATACGCAGTATTTT. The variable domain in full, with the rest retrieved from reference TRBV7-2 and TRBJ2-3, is GAGVSQSPSNKVTEKGKDVELRCDPISGHTALYWYRQSLGQGLEFLIYFQGNSAPDKSGLPSDRFSAERTGGSVSTLTIQRTQQEDSAVYLCASSFSRAKGVLDTQYFGPGTRLTVL.

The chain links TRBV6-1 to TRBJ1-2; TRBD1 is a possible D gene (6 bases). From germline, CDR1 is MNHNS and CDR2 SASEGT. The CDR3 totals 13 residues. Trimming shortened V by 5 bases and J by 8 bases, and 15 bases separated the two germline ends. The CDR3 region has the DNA TGTGCCAGCAGTCACGAGGGGGGCCAAGGCTACACCTTC. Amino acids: CASSHEGGQGYTF.

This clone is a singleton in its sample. For the CDR3, the DNA is TGTGCCAGCAGCTTAAGGGGCCAGAGCACTGAAGCTTTCTTT. This gives the protein CASSLRGQSTEAFF. The chain is built from TRBV7-3 and TRBJ1-1, with a tentative D call TRBD1 (5 bases). The CDR3 loop spans 14 amino acids. V was trimmed by 1 base and J by 4 bases, leaving 10 bases between them. Germline V gene lookup returns CDR1 SGHTA and CDR2 FQGTGA.

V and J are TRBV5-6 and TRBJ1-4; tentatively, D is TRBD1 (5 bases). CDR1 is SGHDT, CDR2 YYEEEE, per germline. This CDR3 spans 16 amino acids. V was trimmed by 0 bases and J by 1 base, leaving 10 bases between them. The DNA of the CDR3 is TGTGCCAGCAGCTTGGAGGTCGGGGGAACTAATGAAAAACTGTTTTTT. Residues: CASSLEVGGTNEKLFF.

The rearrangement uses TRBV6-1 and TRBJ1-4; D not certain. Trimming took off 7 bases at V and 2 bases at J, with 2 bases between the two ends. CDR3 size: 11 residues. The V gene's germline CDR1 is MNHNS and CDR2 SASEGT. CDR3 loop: CASTTNEKLFF. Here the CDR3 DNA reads TGTGCCAGCACTACTAATGAAAAACTGTTTTTT.